This T cell receptor beta chain was sequenced in a study of cytomegalovirus exposure and HLA in healthy donors. PCR employed 60 Vbeta and 13 Jbeta primers. Only in-frame clones appear in the TCRdb table, and some are missing; sequencing was by immunoSEQ multiplex PCR. The sample yields tens of thousands of clones, around 67% seen once. Study-level findings and limits: Sequence variants that were highly shared formed a cluster that was likely a sequencing artifact.

Of note for this clone: The antigen is unknown.

The J segment lost 2 bases and the V segment lost 0 bases, leaving 4 bases of the junction unmatched. This CDR3 comprises 16 residues. CDR1 and CDR2 (germline): SGHDT, YYEEEE. Sample: PBMCs. The chain carries TRBV5-6 and TRBJ2-3; 9 bases are a match to TRBD2. The sequence was collected from a woman in her forties or fifties in good health and CMV-seropositive. Written as DNA, the CDR3 is TGTGCCAGCAGCTTGGAGCTAGCGGGGTTCACAGATACGCAGTATTTT. Its translation: CASSLELAGFTDTQYF. Full variable domain (outside the CDR3, taken from reference TRBV5-6 and TRBJ2-3): DAGVTQSPTHLIKTRGQQVTLRCSPKSGHDTVSWYQQALGQGPQFIFQYYEEEERQRGNFPDRFSGHQFPNYSSELNVNALLLGDSALYLCASSLELAGFTDTQYFGPGTRLTVL.